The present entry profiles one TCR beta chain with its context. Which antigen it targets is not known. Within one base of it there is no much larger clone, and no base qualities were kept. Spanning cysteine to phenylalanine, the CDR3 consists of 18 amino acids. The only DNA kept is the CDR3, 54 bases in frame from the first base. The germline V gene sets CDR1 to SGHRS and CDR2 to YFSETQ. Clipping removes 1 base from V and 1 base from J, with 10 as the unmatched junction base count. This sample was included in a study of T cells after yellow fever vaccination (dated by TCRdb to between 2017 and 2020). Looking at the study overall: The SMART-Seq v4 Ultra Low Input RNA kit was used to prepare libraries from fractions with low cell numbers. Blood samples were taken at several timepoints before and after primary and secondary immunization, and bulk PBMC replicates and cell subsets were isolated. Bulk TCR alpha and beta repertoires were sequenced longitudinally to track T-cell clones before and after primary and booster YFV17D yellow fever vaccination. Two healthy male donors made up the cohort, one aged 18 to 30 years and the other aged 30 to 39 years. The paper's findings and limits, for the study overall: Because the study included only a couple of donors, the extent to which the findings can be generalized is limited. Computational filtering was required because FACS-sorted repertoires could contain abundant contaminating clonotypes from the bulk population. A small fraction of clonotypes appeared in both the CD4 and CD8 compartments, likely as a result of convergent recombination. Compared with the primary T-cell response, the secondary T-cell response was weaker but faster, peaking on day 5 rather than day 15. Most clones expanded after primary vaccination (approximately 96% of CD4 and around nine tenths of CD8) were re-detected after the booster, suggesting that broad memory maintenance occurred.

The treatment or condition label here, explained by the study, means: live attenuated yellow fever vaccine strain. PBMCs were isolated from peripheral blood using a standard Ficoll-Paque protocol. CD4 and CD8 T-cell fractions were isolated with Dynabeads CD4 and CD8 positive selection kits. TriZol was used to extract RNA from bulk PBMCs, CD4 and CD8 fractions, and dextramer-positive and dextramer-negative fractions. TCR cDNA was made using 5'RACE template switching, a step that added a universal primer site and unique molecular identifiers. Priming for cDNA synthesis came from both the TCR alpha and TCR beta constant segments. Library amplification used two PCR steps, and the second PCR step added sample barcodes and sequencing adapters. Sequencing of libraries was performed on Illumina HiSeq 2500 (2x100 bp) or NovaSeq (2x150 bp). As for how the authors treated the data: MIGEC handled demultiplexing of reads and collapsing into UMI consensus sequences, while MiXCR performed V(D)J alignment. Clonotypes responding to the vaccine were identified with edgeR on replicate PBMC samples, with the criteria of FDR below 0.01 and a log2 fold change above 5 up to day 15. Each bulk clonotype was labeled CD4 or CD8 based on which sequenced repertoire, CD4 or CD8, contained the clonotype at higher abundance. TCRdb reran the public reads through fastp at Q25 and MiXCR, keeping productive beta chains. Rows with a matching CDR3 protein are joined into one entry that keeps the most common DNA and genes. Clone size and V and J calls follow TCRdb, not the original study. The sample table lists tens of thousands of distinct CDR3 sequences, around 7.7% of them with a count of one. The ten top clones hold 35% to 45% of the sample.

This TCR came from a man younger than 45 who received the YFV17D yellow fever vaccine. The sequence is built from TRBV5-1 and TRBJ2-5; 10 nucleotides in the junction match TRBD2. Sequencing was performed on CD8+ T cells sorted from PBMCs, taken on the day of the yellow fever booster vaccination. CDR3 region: CASSLPTTSGKSQETQYF. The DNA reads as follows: TGCGCCAGCAGCTTGCCTACTACTAGCGGGAAAAGCCAAGAGACCCAGTACTTC.